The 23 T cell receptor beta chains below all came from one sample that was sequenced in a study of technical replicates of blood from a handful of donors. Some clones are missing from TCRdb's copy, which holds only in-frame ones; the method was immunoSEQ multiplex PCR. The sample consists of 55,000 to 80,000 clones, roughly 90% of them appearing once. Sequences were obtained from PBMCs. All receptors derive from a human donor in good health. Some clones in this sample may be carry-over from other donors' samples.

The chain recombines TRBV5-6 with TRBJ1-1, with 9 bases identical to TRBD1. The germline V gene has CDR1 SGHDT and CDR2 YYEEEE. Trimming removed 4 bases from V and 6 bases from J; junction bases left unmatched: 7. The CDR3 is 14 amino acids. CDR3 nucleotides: TGTGCCAGCAGCCCCACAGGGGGCAGGGCTGAAGCTTTCTTT. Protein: CASSPTGGRAEAFF.

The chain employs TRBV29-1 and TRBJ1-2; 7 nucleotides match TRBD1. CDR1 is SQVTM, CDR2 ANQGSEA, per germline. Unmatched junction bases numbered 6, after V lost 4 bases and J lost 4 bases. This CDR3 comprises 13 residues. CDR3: CSVVGGQFYGYTF. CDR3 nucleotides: TGCAGCGTTGTGGGGGGACAGTTCTATGGCTACACCTTC.

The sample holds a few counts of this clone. The CDR3 loop is CASSLAGAKDTQYF. For the CDR3, the DNA is TGTGCCAGCAGCCTAGCGGGAGCGAAAGATACGCAGTATTTT. The genes are TRBV6-4 and TRBJ2-3; TRBD2 matches at 10 bases. Germline lookup yields CDR1 MRHNA and CDR2 SNTAGT. V lost 6 bases and J lost 5; bases outside the gene matches: 5. The CDR3 length is 14 residues.

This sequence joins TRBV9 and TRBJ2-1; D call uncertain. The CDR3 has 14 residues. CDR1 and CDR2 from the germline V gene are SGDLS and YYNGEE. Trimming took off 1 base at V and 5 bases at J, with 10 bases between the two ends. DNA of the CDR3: TGTGCCAGCAGCGTACTAGTTTTTGACAATGAGCAGTTCTTC. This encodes CASSVLVFDNEQFF.

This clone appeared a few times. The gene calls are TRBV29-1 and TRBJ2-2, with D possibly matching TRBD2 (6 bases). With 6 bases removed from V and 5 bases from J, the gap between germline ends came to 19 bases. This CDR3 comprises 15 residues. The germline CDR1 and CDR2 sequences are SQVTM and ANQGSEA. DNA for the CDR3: TGCAGCGTAGGGTCCCCCGGAGCGGGTACCGGGGAGCTGTTTTTT. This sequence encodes CSVGSPGAGTGELFF.

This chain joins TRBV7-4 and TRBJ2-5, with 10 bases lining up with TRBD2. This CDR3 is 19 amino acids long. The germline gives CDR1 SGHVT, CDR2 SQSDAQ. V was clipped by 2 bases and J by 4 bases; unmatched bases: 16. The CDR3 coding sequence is TGTGCCAGCAGCTTATTGTCGACCAACGGGACTAGCGTCAGAGAGACCCAGTACTTC. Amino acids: CASSLLSTNGTSVRETQYF.

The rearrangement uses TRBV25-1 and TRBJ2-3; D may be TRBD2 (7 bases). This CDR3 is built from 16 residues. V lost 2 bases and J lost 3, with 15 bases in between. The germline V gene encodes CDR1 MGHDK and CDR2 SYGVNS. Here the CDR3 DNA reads TGTGCCAGCAGTGAAAGGGGGGGGGCCCGGACAGATACGCAGTATTTT. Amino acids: CASSERGGARTDTQYF. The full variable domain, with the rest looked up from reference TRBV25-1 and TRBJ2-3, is EADIYQTPRYLVIGTGKKITLECSQTMGHDKMYWYQQDPGMELHLIHYSYGVNSTEKGDLSSESTVSRIRTEHFPLTLESARPSHTSQYLCASSERGGARTDTQYFGPGTRLTVL.

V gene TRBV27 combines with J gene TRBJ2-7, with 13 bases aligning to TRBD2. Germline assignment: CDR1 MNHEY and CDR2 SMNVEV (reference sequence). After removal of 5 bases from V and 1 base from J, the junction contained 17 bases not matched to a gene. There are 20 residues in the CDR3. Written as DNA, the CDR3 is TGTGCCAGCAGTCCCCACGGCAGGCCAGGACTAGCGGGAGTGTCCTACGAGCAGTACTTC. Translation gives CASSPHGRPGLAGVSYEQYF.

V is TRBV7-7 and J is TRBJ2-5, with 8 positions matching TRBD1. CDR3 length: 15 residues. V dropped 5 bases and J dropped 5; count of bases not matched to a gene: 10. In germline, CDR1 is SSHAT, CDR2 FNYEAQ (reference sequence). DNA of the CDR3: TGTGCCAGCAGCCCCGGGACAGGAGAGTTGGAGACCCAGTACTTC. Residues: CASSPGTGELETQYF.

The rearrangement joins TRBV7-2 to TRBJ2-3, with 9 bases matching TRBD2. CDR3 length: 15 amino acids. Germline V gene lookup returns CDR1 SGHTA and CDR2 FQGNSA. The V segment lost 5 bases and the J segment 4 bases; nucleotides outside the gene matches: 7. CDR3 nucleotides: TGTGCCAGCAGCCTTAGCGGGAGTAACGCAGATACGCAGTATTTT. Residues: CASSLSGSNADTQYF. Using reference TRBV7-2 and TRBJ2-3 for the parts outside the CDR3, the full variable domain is GAGVSQSPSNKVTEKGKDVELRCDPISGHTALYWYRQSLGQGLEFLIYFQGNSAPDKSGLPSDRFSAERTGGSVSTLTIQRTQQEDSAVYLCASSLSGSNADTQYFGPGTRLTVL.

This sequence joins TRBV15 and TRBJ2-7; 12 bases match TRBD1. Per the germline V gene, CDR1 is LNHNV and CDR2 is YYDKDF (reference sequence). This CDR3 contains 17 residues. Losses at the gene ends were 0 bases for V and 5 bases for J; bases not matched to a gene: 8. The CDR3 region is CATSRDGTGGFEDEQYF. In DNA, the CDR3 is TGTGCCACCAGCAGAGATGGGACAGGGGGCTTTGAGGACGAGCAGTACTTC.

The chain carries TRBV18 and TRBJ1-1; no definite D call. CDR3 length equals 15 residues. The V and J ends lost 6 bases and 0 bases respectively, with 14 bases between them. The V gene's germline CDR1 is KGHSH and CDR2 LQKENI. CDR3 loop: CASSNQFVMNTEAFF. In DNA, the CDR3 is TGTGCCAGCTCCAACCAGTTCGTGATGAACACTGAAGCTTTCTTT.

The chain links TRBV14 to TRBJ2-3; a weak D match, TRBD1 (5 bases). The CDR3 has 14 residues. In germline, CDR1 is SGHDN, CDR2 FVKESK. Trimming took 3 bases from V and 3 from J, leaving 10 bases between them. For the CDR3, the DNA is TGTGCCAGCAGCCAGCTAGGGGTAACAGATACGCAGTATTTT. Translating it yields CASSQLGVTDTQYF.

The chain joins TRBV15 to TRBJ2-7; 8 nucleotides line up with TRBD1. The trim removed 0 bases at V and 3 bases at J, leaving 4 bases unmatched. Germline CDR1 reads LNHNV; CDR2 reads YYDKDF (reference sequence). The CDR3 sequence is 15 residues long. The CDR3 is CATSRDRTGIYEQYF. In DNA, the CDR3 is TGTGCCACCAGCAGAGATAGGACAGGGATCTACGAGCAGTACTTC.

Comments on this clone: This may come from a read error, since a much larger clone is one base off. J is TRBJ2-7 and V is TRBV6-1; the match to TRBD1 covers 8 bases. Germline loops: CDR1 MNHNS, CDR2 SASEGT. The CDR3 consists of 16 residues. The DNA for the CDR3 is TGTGCCAACAGTGAAGCGCTCGGGACAGGCTCCTACGAGCAGTACTTC. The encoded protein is CANSEALGTGSYEQYF.

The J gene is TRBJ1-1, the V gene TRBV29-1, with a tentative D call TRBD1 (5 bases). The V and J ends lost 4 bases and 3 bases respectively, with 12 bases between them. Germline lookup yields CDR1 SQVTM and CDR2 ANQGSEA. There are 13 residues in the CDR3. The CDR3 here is CSVVGGTDTEAFF. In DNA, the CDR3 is TGCAGCGTTGTGGGAGGGACGGACACTGAAGCTTTCTTT.

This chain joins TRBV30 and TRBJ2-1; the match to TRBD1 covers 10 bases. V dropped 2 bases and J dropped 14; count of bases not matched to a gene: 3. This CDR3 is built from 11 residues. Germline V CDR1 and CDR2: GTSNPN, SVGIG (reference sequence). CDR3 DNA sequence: TGTGCCTGGAGTCTCGGGACAGGGGAGTTCTTC. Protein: CAWSLGTGEFF. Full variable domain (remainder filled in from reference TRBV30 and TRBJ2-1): SQTIHQWPATLVQPVGSPLSLECTVEGTSNPNLYWYRQAAGRGLQLLFYSVGIGQISSEVPQNLSASRPQDRQFILSSKKLLLSDSGFYLCAWSLGTGEFFGPGTRLTVL.

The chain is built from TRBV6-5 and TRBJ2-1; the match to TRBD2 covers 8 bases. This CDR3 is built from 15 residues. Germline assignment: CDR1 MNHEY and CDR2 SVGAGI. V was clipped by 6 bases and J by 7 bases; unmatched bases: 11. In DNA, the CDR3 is TGTGCCAGCAGACGCCCCTCGGGGGGGCAGAATGAGCAGTTCTTC. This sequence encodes CASRRPSGGQNEQFF.

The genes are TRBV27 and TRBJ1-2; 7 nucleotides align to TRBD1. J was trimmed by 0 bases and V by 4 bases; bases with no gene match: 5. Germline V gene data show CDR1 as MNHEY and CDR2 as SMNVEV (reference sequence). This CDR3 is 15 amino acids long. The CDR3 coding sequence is TGTGCCAGCAGTTCTATCGACAGGGCTAACTATGGCTACACCTTC. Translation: CASSSIDRANYGYTF.

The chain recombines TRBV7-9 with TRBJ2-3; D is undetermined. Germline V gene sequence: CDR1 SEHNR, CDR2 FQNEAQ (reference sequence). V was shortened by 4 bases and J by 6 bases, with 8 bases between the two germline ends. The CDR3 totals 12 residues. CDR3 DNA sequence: TGTGCCAGCAGCTCCTCCGTGGATACGCAGTATTTT. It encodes CASSSSVDTQYF.

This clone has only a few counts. The CDR3 reads CASSQDLVRGLAGEIQETQYF. CDR3 nucleotide sequence: TGTGCCAGCAGCCAAGATTTGGTGAGGGGGCTAGCGGGAGAGATCCAAGAGACCCAGTACTTC. The chain has TRBV14 and TRBJ2-5; TRBD2 matches 10 bases. V lost 0 bases, J lost 1 base, and 17 bases stayed unmatched. Germline V gene data show CDR1 as SGHDN and CDR2 as FVKESK. The CDR3 is made up of 21 amino acids.

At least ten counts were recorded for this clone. CDR3 sequence reads: CASSLVAGSTDTQYF. The CDR3 bases are TGTGCCAGCAGCTTAGTTGCCGGGAGCACAGATACGCAGTATTTT. The gene calls are TRBV7-2 and TRBJ2-3; D call uncertain. Trimming removed 1 base at V and 0 bases at J, with 8 bases between. The CDR3 consists of 15 residues. The germline V gene encodes CDR1 SGHTA and CDR2 FQGNSA.

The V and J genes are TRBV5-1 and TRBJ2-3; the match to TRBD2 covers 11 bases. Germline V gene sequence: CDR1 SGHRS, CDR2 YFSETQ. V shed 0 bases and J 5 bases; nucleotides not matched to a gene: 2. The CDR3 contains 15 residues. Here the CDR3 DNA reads TGCGCCAGCAGCTTGGATAGCGGGGGGGTAGATACGCAGTATTTT. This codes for CASSLDSGGVDTQYF.